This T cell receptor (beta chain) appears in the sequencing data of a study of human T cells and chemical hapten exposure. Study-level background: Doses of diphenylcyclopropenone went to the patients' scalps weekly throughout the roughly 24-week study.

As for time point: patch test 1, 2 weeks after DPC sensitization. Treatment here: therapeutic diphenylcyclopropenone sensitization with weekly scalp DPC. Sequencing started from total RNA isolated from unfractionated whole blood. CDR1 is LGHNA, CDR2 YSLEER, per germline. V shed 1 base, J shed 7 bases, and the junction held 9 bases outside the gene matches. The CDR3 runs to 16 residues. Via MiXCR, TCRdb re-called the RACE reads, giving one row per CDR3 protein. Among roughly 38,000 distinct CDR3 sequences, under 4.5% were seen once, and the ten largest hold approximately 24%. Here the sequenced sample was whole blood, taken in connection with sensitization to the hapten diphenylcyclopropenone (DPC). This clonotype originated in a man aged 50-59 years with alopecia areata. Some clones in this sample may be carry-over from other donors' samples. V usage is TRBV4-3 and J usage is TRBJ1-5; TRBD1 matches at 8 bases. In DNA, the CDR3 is TGCGCCAGCAGCCAAGGCTTTGGACAGGGCTTCCAGCCCCAGCATTTT. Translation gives CASSQGFGQGFQPQHF.